The 9 T cell receptor beta chains presented below share a single source sample, sequenced in a study of T cell responses to AZD1222 COVID-19 vaccine. The data were produced by immunoSEQ multiplex PCR, yet TCRdb's version contains in-frame clones alone and is incomplete. The data show roughly 200,000 clones, with around 94% seen just once and over 1% held by the top ten. The source material was peripheral blood, sampled on day 0 of AZD1222 vaccination. The receptors were gathered from an adult in good health.

The chain has TRBV3-1 (or the pseudogene TRBV3-2) and TRBJ2-7; 8 nucleotides align to TRBD1. V gave up 4 bases and J gave up 2 bases; unmatched junction bases: 7. The CDR3 sequence is 15 residues long. Per germline, CDR1 LGHDT and CDR2 YNNKEL (reference sequence). This CDR3 is CASSLVGQGAYEQYF. The CDR3 nucleotides are TGTGCCAGCAGCCTCGTAGGACAGGGAGCCTACGAGCAGTACTTC.

Concerning this clone: Compared with germline, one end of the junction differs, possibly owing to a read error. The rearrangement links TRBV6-1 to TRBJ2-7; weak D call: TRBD2 (5 bases). This CDR3 has 15 residues. Germline CDR1 reads MNHNS; CDR2 reads SASEGT. The CDR3 loop reads CASSEVGEGSHEQYF. CDR3 nucleotide sequence: TGTGCCAGCAGTGAGGTGGGTGAGGGCTCCCACGAGCAGTACTTC.

The V gene is TRBV3-1 (or the pseudogene TRBV3-2), the J gene TRBJ2-1, with 8 bases that match TRBD2. From germline, CDR1 is LGHDT and CDR2 YNNKEL (reference sequence). The CDR3 sequence is 17 residues long. The J segment lost 7 bases and the V segment lost 3 bases, leaving 14 bases of the junction unmatched. CDR3 sequence: CASSHGHGGALGNEQFF. The DNA of the CDR3 is TGTGCCAGCAGCCACGGCCACGGGGGGGCCCTAGGGAATGAGCAGTTCTTC.

The chain links TRBV19 to TRBJ2-1; D possibly corresponds to TRBD2 (5 bases). V lost 1 base to trimming and J lost 5 bases, with 9 bases between them. This CDR3 is built from 14 residues. The V gene's germline CDR1 is LNHDA and CDR2 SQIVND (reference sequence). The CDR3 coding sequence is TGTGCCAGTAGTATAGCTGGGAGCCACAATGAGCAGTTCTTC. Its protein is CASSIAGSHNEQFF.

The chain uses TRBV15 and TRBJ2-7; weak D call: TRBD2 (5 bases). The CDR3 spans 13 residues. Trimming removed 1 base from V and 4 bases from J, with 8 bases in between. CDR1 and CDR2 (germline): LNHNV, YYDKDF (reference sequence). CDR3: CATSRARGYEQYF. The CDR3 nucleotides are TGTGCCACCAGCAGAGCCCGCGGGTACGAGCAGTACTTC.

J is TRBJ1-2 and V is TRBV9; 7 positions match TRBD1. Germline CDR1 and CDR2: SGDLS and YYNGEE. This CDR3 has 15 amino acids. After removal of 2 bases from V and 2 bases from J, the junction contained 6 bases not matched to a gene. The CDR3 DNA is TGTGCCAGCAGCGTTAGGGACAGAGAAAACTATGGCTACACCTTC. It codes for CASSVRDRENYGYTF.

V is TRBV5-8 and J is TRBJ1-2; a weak D match, TRBD1 (5 bases). The CDR3 runs to 12 residues. CDR1 SGHTS and CDR2 YDEGEE come from the germline V gene. V dropped 3 bases and J dropped 8 bases, with 11 bases sitting between them. This chain's CDR3 is CASSWGTGGYTF. As DNA, the CDR3 is TGTGCCAGCAGCTGGGGGACGGGGGGCTACACCTTC.

V and J are TRBV18 and TRBJ1-5, with TRBD1 matching 11 bases. Per the germline V gene, CDR1 is KGHSH and CDR2 is LQKENI. The V segment lost 3 bases and the J segment 0 bases; nucleotides outside the gene matches: 7. The CDR3 has 18 amino acids. CDR3 protein: CASSPSGTGGNSNQPQHF. CDR3 in DNA: TGTGCCAGCTCACCTTCCGGGACAGGGGGGAATAGCAATCAGCCCCAGCATTTT.

Note on this clone: The junction differs from germline at one of its ends, possibly a read error. The chain is built from TRBV30 and TRBJ2-7; D remains ambiguous. From germline, CDR1 is GTSNPN and CDR2 SVGIG (reference sequence). The CDR3 is 11 amino acids. This chain's CDR3 is CAWSQSSEQYF. In DNA form, the CDR3 reads TGTGCCTGGAGTCAGTCCTCCGAGCAGTACTTC. The full variable domain, in which reference TRBV30 and TRBJ2-7 provide the parts outside the CDR3, is SQTIHQWPATLVQPVGSPLSLECTVEGTSNPNLYWYRQAAGRGLQLLFYSVGIGQISSEVPQNLSASRPQDRQFILSSKKLLLSDSGFYLCAWSQSSEQYFGPGTRLTVT.